A selection of T cell receptor beta chains follows, all from one sample in a study of blood T cell repertoires in COVID-19. Using immunoSEQ multiplex PCR, the repertoire was profiled, and TCRdb retains in-frame clones only, with some absent. The table shows about 140,000 clones, with roughly 89% occurring only once. The sample taken for sequencing was peripheral blood. The receptors were gathered from a woman between 45 and 60 years old with active or convalescent COVID-19. Both conserved end residues are part of each CDR3. D genes are given only for firm matches. Size is omitted from some rows. Given values are once, few, many or a class for expanded clones.

clone size	V gene	J gene	D gene	CDR3 DNA	CDR3 protein
.	TRBV3-1/TRBV3-2	TRBJ1-1	.	TGTGCCAGCAGCCAAGCCGTAATGAACACTGAAGCTTTCTTT	CASSQAVMNTEAFF
.	TRBV5-1	TRBJ1-1	TRBD1	TGCGCCAGCAGCCCAGGACAGGGGAACACTGAAGCTTTCTTT	CASSPGQGNTEAFF
.	TRBV7-2	TRBJ2-7	.	TGTGCCAGCTCTTACTGGGCTAACTACGAGCAGTACTTC	CASSYWANYEQYF
once	TRBV30	TRBJ1-2	TRBD1	TGTGCCTGCAGACAGGGGGACTATGGCTACACCTTC	CACRQGDYGYTF
.	TRBV19	TRBJ2-2	TRBD1	TGTGCCAGTACCCCAGGGGGCTACACCGGGGAGCTGTTTTTT	CASTPGGYTGELFF
once	TRBV3-1/TRBV3-2	TRBJ2-7	TRBD2	TGTGCCAGCAGCCGCCGGGGGGTTCACTACGAGCAGTACTTC	CASSRRGVHYEQYF
.	TRBV7-8	TRBJ1-1	.	TGTGCCAGCAGCTTACGCACAGGGATTGACACTGAAGCTTTCTTT	CASSLRTGIDTEAFF
.	TRBV30	TRBJ2-5	.	TGTGCCTGGTCGTTACTAGCCCGTGCAGAGACCCAGTACTTC	CAWSLLARAETQYF
.	TRBV28	TRBJ1-5	TRBD1	TGTGCCAGCGGGACAGGGGGTCAGCCCCAGCATTTT	CASGTGGQPQHF
.	TRBV12-3/TRBV12-4	TRBJ1-5	.	TGTGCCAGCAGTTTTCGAGATCAGCCCCAGCATTTT	CASSFRDQPQHF
once	TRBV18	TRBJ2-1	TRBD2	TGTGCCAGCTCACCAAATAGCGGGGGGACCTCAAATGAGCAGTTCTTC	CASSPNSGGTSNEQFF
few	TRBV18	TRBJ2-2	.	TGTGCCAGCTCGCTCACCGCGGCGACCGCGAACACCGGGGAGCTGTTTTTT	CASSLTAATANTGELFF
.	TRBV9	TRBJ2-7	TRBD1	TGTGCCAGCAGCGTGAGGGCCGGGACAGGGTTCTACGAGCAGTACTTC	CASSVRAGTGFYEQYF
.	TRBV7-6	TRBJ1-2	.	TGTGCCAGCAGCTTAGTCGGCGAGGGTGGCTACACCTTC	CASSLVGEGGYTF
.	TRBV15	TRBJ2-7	.	TGTGCCACCAGCAGAGAGACCCTGGGAGTCTACGAGCAGTACTTC	CATSRETLGVYEQYF
.	TRBV6-6	TRBJ2-3	TRBD1	TGTGCCAGCAGTGTGAGGGGGACAGGGGGGGATACGCAGTATTTT	CASSVRGTGGDTQYF
.	TRBV27	TRBJ2-7	TRBD2	TGTGCCAGCAGTTTAGGCGTCCTAGCGGGAGGGGAGTACGAGCAGTACTTC	CASSLGVLAGGEYEQYF
.	TRBV5-1	TRBJ2-1	TRBD2	TGCGCCAGCAGCTTGGTGGGGACTAGCTACAATGAGCAGTTCTTC	CASSLVGTSYNEQFF
.	TRBV7-2	TRBJ2-1	TRBD2	TGTGCCAGCAGCCCTGGACTAGCGGGGGGGCCCTACAATGAGCAGTTCTTC	CASSPGLAGGPYNEQFF